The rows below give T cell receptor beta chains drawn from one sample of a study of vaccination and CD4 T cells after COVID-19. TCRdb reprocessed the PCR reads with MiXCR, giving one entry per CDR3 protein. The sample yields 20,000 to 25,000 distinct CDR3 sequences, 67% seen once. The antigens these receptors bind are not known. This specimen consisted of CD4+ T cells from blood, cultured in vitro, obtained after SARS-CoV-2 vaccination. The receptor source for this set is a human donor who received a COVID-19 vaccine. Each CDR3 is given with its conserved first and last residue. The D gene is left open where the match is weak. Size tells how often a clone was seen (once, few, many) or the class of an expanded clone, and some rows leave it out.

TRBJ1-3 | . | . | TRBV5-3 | CARSLREVSGNTIYF | TGTGCCAGAAGCTTGAGGGAGGTCTCTGGAAACACCATATATTTT
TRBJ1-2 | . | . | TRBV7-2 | CASSRGRTAYGYTF | TGTGCCAGCAGCCGAGGACGGACTGCCTATGGCTACACCTTC
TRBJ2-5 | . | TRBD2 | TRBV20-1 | CSGRRTSGGGETQYF | TGCAGTGGCAGAAGGACTAGCGGGGGTGGGGAGACCCAGTACTTC
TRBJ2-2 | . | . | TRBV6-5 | CASSYRAANTGELFF | TGTGCCAGCAGTTATCGGGCAGCGAACACCGGGGAGCTGTTTTTT
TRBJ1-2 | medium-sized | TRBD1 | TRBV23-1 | CASSQSPDGQDYGYTF | TGCGCCAGCAGTCAATCGCCCGACGGACAGGACTATGGCTACACCTTC
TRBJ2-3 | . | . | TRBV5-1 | CASSLASGSSTDTQYF | TGCGCCAGCAGCTTGGCGTCCGGCAGTAGCACAGATACGCAGTATTTT
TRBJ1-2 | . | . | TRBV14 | CASSRSRAGDQYGYTF | TGTGCCAGCAGCCGGAGCCGGGCAGGGGATCAGTATGGCTACACCTTC
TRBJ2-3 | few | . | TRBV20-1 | CSASTPDTQYF | TGCAGTGCTAGTACCCCAGATACGCAGTATTTT
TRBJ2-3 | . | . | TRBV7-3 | CTSSLNTHTDTQYF | TGTACCAGCTCCCTTAACACCCACACAGATACGCAGTATTTT
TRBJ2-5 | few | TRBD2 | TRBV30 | CAWSGTSSGETQYF | TGTGCCTGGAGTGGGACTAGCTCGGGGGAGACCCAGTACTTC
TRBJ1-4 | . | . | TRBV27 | CASSSYREGNEKLFF | TGTGCCAGCAGTTCCTACAGGGAGGGGAATGAAAAACTGTTTTTT
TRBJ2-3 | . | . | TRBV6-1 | CASSVLTPMTDTQYF | TGTGCCAGCAGTGTACTCACGCCCATGACAGATACGCAGTATTTT
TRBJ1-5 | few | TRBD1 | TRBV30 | CAWSSGTGANQPQHF | TGTGCCTGGAGTTCCGGGACAGGGGCGAATCAGCCCCAGCATTTT
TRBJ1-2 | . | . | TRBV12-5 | CASGSLKGHWIYYGYTF | TGTGCTAGTGGTTCGCTTAAGGGGCATTGGATTTACTATGGCTACACCTTC